Listed below are T cell receptor beta chains from one sample, sequenced in a study of T cell repertoires in cytomegalovirus infection. One entry per CDR3 protein, called by TCRdb with MiXCR from the reads. Among approximately 500,000 distinct CDR3 sequences listed, approximately 15% were seen once. Sequenced sample: CD8+ T cells from PBMCs. These receptors were collected from a human donor in good health (CMV status not recorded). Some clones in this sample may be carry-over from other donors' samples. CDR3s include the opening cysteine and the closing phenylalanine or tryptophan. D genes are given only for firm matches. Clone size is shown for a subset of rows, as once, few, many or a class of expanded clone.

d_gene: TRBD2
abundance: many
v_gene: TRBV24-1
j_gene: TRBJ2-2
CDR3nt: TGTGCCACCGCCGGGACTAGCGGCTACACCGGGGAGCTGTTTTTT
CDR3aa: CATAGTSGYTGELFF

d_gene: TRBD2
abundance: many
v_gene: TRBV7-8
j_gene: TRBJ2-3
CDR3nt: TGTGCCAGCAGCTCACTAGCGGGGGTGGTCACAGATACGCAGTATTTT
CDR3aa: CASSSLAGVVTDTQYF

d_gene: NA
abundance: many
v_gene: TRBV19
j_gene: TRBJ2-1
CDR3nt: TGTGCCAGTAGTAGGGACAATGAGCAGTTCTTC
CDR3aa: CASSRDNEQFF

d_gene: NA
abundance: NA
v_gene: TRBV19
j_gene: TRBJ1-5
CDR3nt: TGTGCCAGTAGTATAGGAAGGGTGGGTCAGCCCCAGCATTTT
CDR3aa: CASSIGRVGQPQHF

d_gene: NA
abundance: NA
v_gene: TRBV6-6
j_gene: TRBJ1-2
CDR3nt: TGTGCCAGCAGTGGGACCCGACAGGAGTGGGATGGCTACACCTTC
CDR3aa: CASSGTRQEWDGYTF

d_gene: NA
abundance: few
v_gene: TRBV20-1
j_gene: TRBJ2-7
CDR3nt: TGCAGTGCTAGGGGCAGACTAACCACCCTGGACGAGCAGTACTTC
CDR3aa: CSARGRLTTLDEQYF

d_gene: NA
abundance: many
v_gene: TRBV7-2
j_gene: TRBJ1-1
CDR3nt: TGTGCCAGCAGGGTGGACAGCTTCACTGAAGCTTTCTTT
CDR3aa: CASRVDSFTEAFF

d_gene: TRBD1
abundance: many
v_gene: TRBV10-3
j_gene: TRBJ2-7
CDR3nt: TGTGCCATCAGTGAGGACAGGACAGGGGCCTACGAGCAGTACTTC
CDR3aa: CAISEDRTGAYEQYF

d_gene: NA
abundance: NA
v_gene: TRBV4-1
j_gene: TRBJ2-1
CDR3nt: TGCGCCAGCAGCCAAGCCGTGGGCTACAATGAGCAGTTCTTC
CDR3aa: CASSQAVGYNEQFF

d_gene: TRBD2
abundance: few
v_gene: TRBV19
j_gene: TRBJ2-3
CDR3nt: TGTGCCAGTAAGGGGGTCAAGCGGGGGGGCCCAGATACGCAGTATTTT
CDR3aa: CASKGVKRGGPDTQYF

d_gene: NA
abundance: few
v_gene: TRBV7-3
j_gene: TRBJ2-3
CDR3nt: TGTGCCAGCAGCTTAAGCGGCCAGATCACAGATACGCAGTATTTT
CDR3aa: CASSLSGQITDTQYF

d_gene: NA
abundance: NA
v_gene: TRBV20-1
j_gene: TRBJ1-5
CDR3nt: TGCAGTGCTAGAGATTGGTCAGACTCCAATCAGCCCCAGCATTTT
CDR3aa: CSARDWSDSNQPQHF

d_gene: NA
abundance: many
v_gene: TRBV7-8
j_gene: TRBJ2-3
CDR3nt: TGTGCCAGCAGCTTAGTTAGACAGGAGTCAGATACGCAGTATTTT
CDR3aa: CASSLVRQESDTQYF

d_gene: TRBD1
abundance: NA
v_gene: TRBV20-1
j_gene: TRBJ2-7
CDR3nt: TGCAGTGCTAGAGAGACAGGGAAGGAACACGAGCAGTACTTC
CDR3aa: CSARETGKEHEQYF

d_gene: NA
abundance: many
v_gene: TRBV7-8
j_gene: TRBJ2-2
CDR3nt: TGTGCCAGCAGCTTAGGTCGGCCGACCGGGGAGCTGTTTTTT
CDR3aa: CASSLGRPTGELFF

d_gene: NA
abundance: many
v_gene: TRBV12-3/TRBV12-4
j_gene: TRBJ2-5
CDR3nt: TGTGCCAGCAGTCAACACCAGAGGGGCGAGACCCAGTACTTC
CDR3aa: CASSQHQRGETQYF

d_gene: NA
abundance: NA
v_gene: TRBV12-3/TRBV12-4
j_gene: TRBJ1-2
CDR3nt: TGTGCCAGCATCCCCCTGGGAACCGATGGCTACACCTTC
CDR3aa: CASIPLGTDGYTF

d_gene: NA
abundance: many
v_gene: TRBV11-2
j_gene: TRBJ1-1
CDR3nt: TGTGCCAGCAGCACCTATAAGGGTGTGGATGGCACTGAAGCTTTCTTT
CDR3aa: CASSTYKGVDGTEAFF

d_gene: TRBD1
abundance: NA
v_gene: TRBV9
j_gene: TRBJ1-2
CDR3nt: TGTGCCAGCAGCGTAGCTGGGACAGGGGGTTATGGCTACACCTTC
CDR3aa: CASSVAGTGGYGYTF

d_gene: TRBD1
abundance: NA
v_gene: TRBV5-5
j_gene: TRBJ2-7
CDR3nt: TGTGCCAGCAGCTGGGTCCCCACCGGGCCACAGGGGGAGCAGTACTTC
CDR3aa: CASSWVPTGPQGEQYF

d_gene: TRBD1
abundance: many
v_gene: TRBV7-8
j_gene: TRBJ1-1
CDR3nt: TGTGCCAGCCTCCCCACCCCCGGGACAGGGGAGGCTTTCTTT
CDR3aa: CASLPTPGTGEAFF

d_gene: NA
abundance: NA
v_gene: TRBV11-2
j_gene: TRBJ1-5
CDR3nt: TGTGCCAGCAGCTTAAGCCAGGGGATGAGTCAGCCCCAGCATTTT
CDR3aa: CASSLSQGMSQPQHF

d_gene: TRBD2
abundance: many
v_gene: TRBV7-6
j_gene: TRBJ2-2
CDR3nt: TGTGCCAGCAGCTTCCCTAGCGGGGGGGAGCTTGGGGAGCTGTTTTTT
CDR3aa: CASSFPSGGELGELFF

d_gene: NA
abundance: NA
v_gene: TRBV4-1
j_gene: TRBJ2-5
CDR3nt: TGCGCCAGCAGCCGCGGACTATTCCAAGAGACCCAGTACTTC
CDR3aa: CASSRGLFQETQYF

d_gene: NA
abundance: many
v_gene: TRBV23-1
j_gene: TRBJ1-5
CDR3nt: TGCGCCAGCAGAGACGACGTCCAGCCCCAGCATTTT
CDR3aa: CASRDDVQPQHF

d_gene: TRBD2
abundance: many
v_gene: TRBV7-9
j_gene: TRBJ2-1
CDR3nt: TGTGCCAGCAGCTCCACCCGACTTACTAGCGGGGTCCTCCCATCCTACAATGAGCAGTTCTTC
CDR3aa: CASSSTRLTSGVLPSYNEQFF

d_gene: TRBD1
abundance: many
v_gene: TRBV7-9
j_gene: TRBJ2-2
CDR3nt: TGTGCCAGCATGGGGGCCAGGGGGCGACTCACGAACACCGGGGAGCTGTTTTTT
CDR3aa: CASMGARGRLTNTGELFF

d_gene: NA
abundance: NA
v_gene: TRBV7-9
j_gene: TRBJ1-1
CDR3nt: TGTGCCAGCATATACCCAGCAGGCACTGAAGCTTTCTTT
CDR3aa: CASIYPAGTEAFF

d_gene: NA
abundance: few
v_gene: TRBV27
j_gene: TRBJ1-2
CDR3nt: TGTGCCAGCAGTTTTGGGGGGCGCCTAGGCTATGGCTACACCTTC
CDR3aa: CASSFGGRLGYGYTF

d_gene: TRBD1
abundance: few
v_gene: TRBV27
j_gene: TRBJ1-4
CDR3nt: TGTGCCAGCAGTTTGGGGTTCGGGACAGGGAATGAAAAACTGTTTTTT
CDR3aa: CASSLGFGTGNEKLFF

d_gene: TRBD1
abundance: NA
v_gene: TRBV6-5
j_gene: TRBJ1-1
CDR3nt: TGTGCCAGCAGTTACTCAAGGACAGGGACTGAAGCTTTCTTT
CDR3aa: CASSYSRTGTEAFF

d_gene: TRBD1
abundance: few
v_gene: TRBV6-1
j_gene: TRBJ1-3
CDR3nt: TGTGCCAGCAGTGAAGGGGACAGGGGGCAACAGAGAAACACCATATATTTT
CDR3aa: CASSEGDRGQQRNTIYF

d_gene: TRBD2
abundance: many
v_gene: TRBV6-1
j_gene: TRBJ2-7
CDR3nt: TGTGCCAGCGCGCAGGACAGCGGGAGCTCCTACGAGCAGTACTTC
CDR3aa: CASAQDSGSSYEQYF

d_gene: TRBD2
abundance: few
v_gene: TRBV4-2
j_gene: TRBJ2-7
CDR3nt: TGTGCCAGCAGCCAAGCAGAAGCGGGACTAGCGATCTACGAGCAGTACTTC
CDR3aa: CASSQAEAGLAIYEQYF

d_gene: TRBD2
abundance: NA
v_gene: TRBV5-1
j_gene: TRBJ2-1
CDR3nt: TGCGCCAGCAGCTCGTCCCTAGCGGGAGCCTACAATGAGCAGTTCTTC
CDR3aa: CASSSSLAGAYNEQFF

d_gene: NA
abundance: many
v_gene: TRBV19
j_gene: TRBJ2-7
CDR3nt: TGTGCCAGTAGTATACTGGACCAGGCCTACGAGCAGTACTTC
CDR3aa: CASSILDQAYEQYF

d_gene: NA
abundance: NA
v_gene: TRBV20-1
j_gene: TRBJ2-7
CDR3nt: TGCAGTGCTAGAAACCCCAGAGCAGAGCAGTACTTC
CDR3aa: CSARNPRAEQYF

d_gene: NA
abundance: many
v_gene: TRBV7-9
j_gene: TRBJ1-6
CDR3nt: TGTGCCAGCAGCTTAAGCCTTGGCAAGGATTCACCCCTCCACTTT
CDR3aa: CASSLSLGKDSPLHF

d_gene: TRBD1
abundance: NA
v_gene: TRBV2
j_gene: TRBJ2-7
CDR3nt: TGTGCCAGCAGGACCAGGACAGGGGGTGCCTACGAGCAGTACTTC
CDR3aa: CASRTRTGGAYEQYF